This TCR beta chain was profiled in a study of T cell changes during pregnancy in multiple sclerosis. The germline V gene encodes CDR1 LGHNT and CDR2 FRNRAP. J lost 7 bases, V lost 1 base, and 3 bases had no gene match. The CDR3 is 14 amino acids. Libraries were prepared by immunoSEQ multiplex PCR; TCRdb keeps only in-frame clonotypes and omits some of them. The table has fewer than 40,000 clones, approximately 90% seen once; the top ten hold about 10%. The receptor's source is a female donor with multiple sclerosis, enrolled in a pregnancy study. The sample was CD8+ T cells from peripheral blood mononuclear cells, taken before pregnancy. The chain links TRBV12-5 to TRBJ2-1, with 8 bases aligning to TRBD2. The CDR3 is CASGLAGGPNEQFF. The CDR3 nucleotides read TGTGCTAGTGGTTTGGCGGGAGGGCCGAATGAGCAGTTCTTC. Looking up the rest from reference TRBV12-5 and TRBJ2-1 gives the full variable domain: DARVTQTPRHKVTEMGQEVTMRCQPILGHNTVFWYRQTMMQGLELLAYFRNRAPLDDSGMPKDRFSAEMPDATLATLKIQPSEPRDSAVYFCASGLAGGPNEQFFGPGTRLTVL.